This TCR beta chain was sequenced during a study of identical twins. The CDR3 spans 11 residues. Germline values: CDR1 ENHRY, CDR2 SYGVKD. Trimming took off 8 bases at V and 8 bases at J, with 10 bases between the two ends. In TCRdb, the 5' RACE reads were re-called with MiXCR into one record per CDR3 protein. This sample has 470,000 or so distinct CDR3 sequences; roughly a quarter occur once, and the top ten carry over 2.5%. These data were also filed under a second study, of T cells expressing NK-cell markers. That paper states: Obtained from sorted CD3+CD56+NKG2C+, CD3+CD56+NKG2C- and CD3+CD56-NKG2C+ T cells were the TCR beta repertoires. In roughly 6 donors, dominant CD3+CD56+NKG2C+ clones formed roughly 1.0-7.5% of CD8+ cells. These same clonotypes (in several donors) also led the CD3+CD56-NKG2C+ fraction.

The specimen sequenced was CD4+ T cells sorted from blood. This receptor was obtained from a young woman in good health. The chain links TRBV10-3 to TRBJ2-1; D not certain. As DNA, the CDR3 is TGTGCCATCGGGCAGGCCGATGAGCAGTTCTTC. As protein: CAIGQADEQFF.